This passage covers 16 T cell receptor beta chains from one sample sequenced in a study of vaccination and CD4 T cells after COVID-19. Treatment described: roughly nine-day PBMC culture with coronavirus spike peptide pools or control peptides (ViraFEST assay). Their recognized antigens are unknown. With the Oncomine TCR Beta short-read assay, DNA from cultured CD4+ T cells was sequenced. A single record per CDR3 protein comes from TCRdb applying MiXCR to the PCR reads. The sample lists about 16,000 distinct CDR3 sequences, roughly 50% seen once, with 14% to 15% in the top ten. Specimen: CD4+ T cells from blood, cultured in vitro. The receptors originated from a human donor who had recovered from COVID-19.

J is TRBJ2-5 and V is TRBV4-2; no reliable D call. Germline V gives CDR1 LGHNA, CDR2 YNFKEQ. V was clipped by 2 bases and J by 3 bases, with 7 bases between them. CDR3 length equals 13 residues. The CDR3 is CASSQPPEETQYF. CDR3 nucleotide sequence: TGTGCCAGCAGCCAACCCCCCGAAGAGACCCAGTACTTC.

Worth noting for this clonotype: One end of the junction does not line up with germline, which may come from a read error. This sequence joins TRBV20-1 and TRBJ1-2, with unresolved D. Looked up from germline, CDR1 is DFQATT and CDR2 is SNEGSKA (reference sequence). This CDR3 has 11 residues. The CDR3: CSAVSPGQPSF. The CDR3 nucleotides are TGCAGTGCTGTGAGTCCCGGGCAGCCTTCCTTC.

The rearrangement uses TRBV30 and TRBJ1-1; D gene uncertain. Deletions cut 2 bases from V and 6 bases from J, with 10 bases between. The CDR3 has 12 residues. CDR1 is GTSNPN, CDR2 SVGIG, per germline (reference sequence). CDR3 loop: CAWSPDLSEAFF. DNA for the CDR3: TGTGCCTGGAGTCCTGACCTGTCTGAAGCTTTCTTT.

The count of this clonotype is one. The V call is TRBV5-1, the J call TRBJ1-2, with D perhaps TRBD1 (5 bases). The CDR3 spans 15 residues. The germline V and J ends were trimmed by 0 bases and 3 bases, with 12 bases remaining between them. Germline V gene data show CDR1 as SGHRS and CDR2 as YFSETQ. The CDR3 is CASSLGGGNDYGYTF. The CDR3 DNA reads as TGCGCCAGCAGCTTGGGGGGGGGTAACGACTATGGCTACACCTTC. Based on the CDR3 plus reference TRBV5-1 and TRBJ1-2, the full variable domain is KAGVTQTPRYLIKTRGQQVTLSCSPISGHRSVSWYQQTPGQGLQFLFEYFSETQRNKGNFPGRFSGRQFSNSRSEMNVSTLELGDSALYLCASSLGGGNDYGYTFGSGTRLTVV.

The chain combines TRBV20-1 with TRBJ1-1; 7 positions agree with TRBD1. Germline CDR1 is DFQATT and CDR2 is SNEGSKA (reference sequence). The CDR3 length is 13 residues. The V gene end was trimmed by 6 bases and the J gene end by 6 bases; junction bases not matched to a gene: 10. CDR3 bases: TGCAGTGCGCAGACAGGGCGTGGGTCTGAAGCTTTCTTT. Residues: CSAQTGRGSEAFF.

The sample holds a few counts of this clonotype. This chain joins TRBV5-4 and TRBJ2-1; no definite D call. The CDR3 consists of 11 residues. Germline CDR1 and CDR2: SGHNT and YYREEE (reference sequence). V shed 2 bases and J shed 7 bases, with 4 bases lying between them. The CDR3 nucleotides are TGTGCCAGCAGCTTCTTAAATGAGCAGTTCTTC. As protein: CASSFLNEQFF.

This clonotype was counted only a few times. The J gene is TRBJ1-1, the V gene TRBV20-1; D call uncertain. The germline V gene encodes CDR1 DFQATT and CDR2 SNEGSKA (reference sequence). The CDR3 has 14 amino acids. The V end was cut by 0 bases, the J end by 5 bases, with 13 bases between. This chain's CDR3 is CSAREAGKGTEAFF. The DNA of the CDR3 is TGCAGTGCTAGAGAGGCGGGGAAAGGGACTGAAGCTTTCTTT.

The V call is TRBV7-3, the J call TRBJ1-1; D ambiguous. CDR1 is SGHTA and CDR2 is FQGTGA in the germline V gene. Trimming cost V 1 base and J 4 bases, with 10 bases left between them. The CDR3 covers 14 residues. The CDR3 spells CASSLRPTSTEAFF. CDR3 DNA sequence: TGTGCCAGCAGCTTAAGGCCTACTTCCACTGAAGCTTTCTTT.

The V call is TRBV6-1, the J call TRBJ1-5; D not certain. The V gene's germline CDR1 is MNHNS and CDR2 SASEGT. CDR3 length: 13 amino acids. The ends were cut back, 3 bases at V and 7 bases at J, with 10 bases in the middle. This CDR3 is CASSERVGQPQHF. CDR3 in DNA: TGTGCCAGCAGTGAGCGGGTTGGACAGCCCCAGCATTTT.

The rearrangement uses TRBV7-9 and TRBJ1-2; D is possibly TRBD1 (5 bases). Germline V gene lookup returns CDR1 SEHNR and CDR2 FQNEAQ (reference sequence). This CDR3 has 14 amino acids. Trimming cost V 5 bases and J 3 bases, with 13 bases left between them. The CDR3 DNA reads TGTGCCAGCAGCCCAGGGACGGTTCACTATGGCTACACCTTC. The encoded protein is CASSPGTVHYGYTF. The variable domain in full, completed from reference TRBV7-9 and TRBJ1-2, reads DTGVSQNPRHKITKRGQNVTFRCDPISEHNRLYWYRQTLGQGPEFLTYFQNEAQLEKSRLLSDRFSAERPKGSFSTLEIQRTEQGDSAMYLCASSPGTVHYGYTFGSGTRLTVV.

The V call is TRBV11-2, the J call TRBJ2-1; 11 bases align to TRBD2. The CDR3 covers 15 residues. Germline V lookup: CDR1 SGHAT, CDR2 FQNNGV. The V segment lost 1 base and the J segment 8 bases; nucleotides outside the gene matches: 4. The DNA of the CDR3 is TGTGCCAGCAGCTTAGGTAGCGGGAGGGGGTATGAGCAGTTCTTC. It specifies CASSLGSGRGYEQFF.

J is TRBJ1-5 and V is TRBV27; D ambiguous. Trimming took 5 bases from V and 5 from J, leaving 16 bases between them. The CDR3 consists of 15 residues. The germline gives CDR1 MNHEY, CDR2 SMNVEV (reference sequence). The CDR3 nucleotides read TGTGCCAGCAGTCCCATTCCTGCTCGGGATCAGCCCCAGCATTTT. Translating it yields CASSPIPARDQPQHF.

This clonotype was counted a few times. The rearrangement joins TRBV20-1 to TRBJ1-4; D might be TRBD1 (6 bases). V was pared by 0 bases and J by 7 bases, with 12 bases between. The germline V gene has CDR1 DFQATT and CDR2 SNEGSKA (reference sequence). The CDR3 sequence is 14 residues long. The CDR3 nucleotides read TGCAGTGCTAGAGATTTCAGGGGTGGTGAAAAACTGTTTTTT. It is translated as CSARDFRGGEKLFF.

The chain combines TRBV7-8 with TRBJ2-1, with 8 bases aligning to TRBD1. The V segment lost 7 bases and the J segment 6 bases; nucleotides outside the gene matches: 17. CDR1 and CDR2 from the germline V gene are SGHVS and FQNEAQ. CDR3 length: 17 residues. CDR3 DNA sequence: TGTGCCAGCACTACTTACCACGAAAGACAGGGGCTCAATGAGCAGTTCTTC. The encoded protein is CASTTYHERQGLNEQFF.

The V and J genes are TRBV4-1 and TRBJ1-2; no clear D. Germline lookup yields CDR1 MGHRA and CDR2 YSYEKL. The CDR3 runs to 14 residues. Trimming removed 1 base from V and 4 bases from J, with 10 bases in between. The CDR3 protein is CASSQAIATYGYTF. In nucleotides, the CDR3 is TGCGCCAGCAGCCAAGCTATCGCAACCTATGGCTACACCTTC.

J is TRBJ1-2 and V is TRBV7-2; D remains unclear. Trimming took off 5 bases at V and 2 bases at J, with 9 bases between the two ends. The CDR3 has 13 residues. Germline V lookup: CDR1 SGHTA, CDR2 FQGNSA. Here the CDR3 DNA reads TGTGCCAGCAGCACCGGGCCCAACTATGGCTACACCTTC. Protein product: CASSTGPNYGYTF.